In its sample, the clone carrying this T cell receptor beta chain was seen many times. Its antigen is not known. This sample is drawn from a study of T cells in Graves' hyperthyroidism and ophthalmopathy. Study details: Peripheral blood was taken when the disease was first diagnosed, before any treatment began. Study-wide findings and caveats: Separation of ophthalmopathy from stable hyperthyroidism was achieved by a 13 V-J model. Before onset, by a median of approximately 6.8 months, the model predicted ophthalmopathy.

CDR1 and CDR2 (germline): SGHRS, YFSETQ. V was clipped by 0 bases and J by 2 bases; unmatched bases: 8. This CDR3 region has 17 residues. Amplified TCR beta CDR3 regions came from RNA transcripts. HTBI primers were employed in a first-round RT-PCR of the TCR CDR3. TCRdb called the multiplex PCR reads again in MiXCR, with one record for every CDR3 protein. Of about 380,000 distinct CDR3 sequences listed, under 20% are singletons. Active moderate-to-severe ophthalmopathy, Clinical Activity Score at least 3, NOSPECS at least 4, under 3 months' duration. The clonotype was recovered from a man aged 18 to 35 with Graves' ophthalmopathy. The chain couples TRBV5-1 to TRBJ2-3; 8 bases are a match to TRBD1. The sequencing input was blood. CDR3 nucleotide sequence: TGCGCCAGCAGCTTGGGACAGGGGCCGCCTCTCACAGATACGCAGTATTTT. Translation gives CASSLGQGPPLTDTQYF.